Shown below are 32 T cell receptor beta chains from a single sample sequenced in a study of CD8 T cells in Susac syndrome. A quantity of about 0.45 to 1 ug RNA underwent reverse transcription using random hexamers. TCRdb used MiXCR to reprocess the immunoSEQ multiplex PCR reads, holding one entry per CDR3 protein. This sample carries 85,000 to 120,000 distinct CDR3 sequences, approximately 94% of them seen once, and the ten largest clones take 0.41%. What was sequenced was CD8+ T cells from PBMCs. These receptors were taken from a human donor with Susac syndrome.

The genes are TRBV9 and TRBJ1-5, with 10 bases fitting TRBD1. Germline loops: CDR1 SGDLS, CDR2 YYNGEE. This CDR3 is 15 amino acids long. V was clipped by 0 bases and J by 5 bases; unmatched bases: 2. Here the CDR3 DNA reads TGTGCCAGCAGCGTAGGAGGGACAGGGGATCAGCCCCAGCATTTT. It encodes CASSVGGTGDQPQHF.

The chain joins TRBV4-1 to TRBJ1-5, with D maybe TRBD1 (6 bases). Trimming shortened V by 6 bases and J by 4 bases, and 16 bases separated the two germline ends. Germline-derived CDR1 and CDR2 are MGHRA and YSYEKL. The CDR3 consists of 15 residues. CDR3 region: CASSHLDSRNQPQHF. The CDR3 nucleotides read TGCGCCAGCAGTCACCTGGACAGCAGAAATCAGCCCCAGCATTTT.

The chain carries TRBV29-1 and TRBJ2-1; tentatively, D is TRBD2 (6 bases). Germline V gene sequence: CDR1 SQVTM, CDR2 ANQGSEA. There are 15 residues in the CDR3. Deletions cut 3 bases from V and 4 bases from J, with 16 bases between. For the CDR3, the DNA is TGCAGCGTTGACGGGAGAGGGAGGCAATACAATGAGCAGTTCTTC. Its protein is CSVDGRGRQYNEQFF.

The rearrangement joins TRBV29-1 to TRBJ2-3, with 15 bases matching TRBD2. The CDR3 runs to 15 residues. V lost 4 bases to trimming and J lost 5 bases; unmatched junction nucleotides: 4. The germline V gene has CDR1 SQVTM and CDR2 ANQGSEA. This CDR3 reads CSVGTSGGAGDTQYF. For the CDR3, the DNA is TGCAGCGTTGGGACTAGCGGGGGGGCAGGAGATACGCAGTATTTT.

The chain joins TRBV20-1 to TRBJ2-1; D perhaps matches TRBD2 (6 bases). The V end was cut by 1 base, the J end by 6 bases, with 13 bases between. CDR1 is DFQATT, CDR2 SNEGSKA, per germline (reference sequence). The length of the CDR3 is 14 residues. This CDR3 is CSARGLEDGNEQFF. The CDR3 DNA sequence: TGCAGTGCTAGAGGACTAGAGGATGGCAATGAGCAGTTCTTC.

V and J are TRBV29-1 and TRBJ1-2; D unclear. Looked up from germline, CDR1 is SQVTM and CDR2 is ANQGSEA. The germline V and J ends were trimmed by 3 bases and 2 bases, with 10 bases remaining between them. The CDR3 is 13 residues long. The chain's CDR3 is CSVERPENYGYTF. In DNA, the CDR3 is TGCAGCGTTGAGAGGCCGGAAAACTATGGCTACACCTTC. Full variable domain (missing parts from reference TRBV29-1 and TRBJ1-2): SAVISQKPSRDICQRGTSLTIQCQVDSQVTMMFWYRQQPGQSLTLIATANQGSEATYESGFVIDKFPISRPNLTFSTLTVSNMSPEDSSIYLCSVERPENYGYTFGSGTRLTVV.

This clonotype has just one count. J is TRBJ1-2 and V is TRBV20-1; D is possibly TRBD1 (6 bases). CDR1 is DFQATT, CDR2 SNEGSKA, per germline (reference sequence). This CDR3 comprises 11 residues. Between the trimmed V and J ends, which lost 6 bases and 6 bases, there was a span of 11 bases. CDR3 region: CSARTENGYTF. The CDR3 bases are TGCAGTGCCCGGACAGAGAATGGCTACACCTTC.

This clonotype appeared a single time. CDR3 region: CSATPGLGIPYEQYF. The CDR3 coding sequence is TGCAGTGCCACTCCGGGACTAGGGATTCCCTACGAGCAGTACTTC. The chain uses TRBV20-1 and TRBJ2-7; TRBD2 agrees at 8 bases. Germline V gene sequence: CDR1 DFQATT, CDR2 SNEGSKA (reference sequence). The CDR3 is 15 amino acids. Losses at the gene ends were 6 bases for V and 2 bases for J; bases not matched to a gene: 12.

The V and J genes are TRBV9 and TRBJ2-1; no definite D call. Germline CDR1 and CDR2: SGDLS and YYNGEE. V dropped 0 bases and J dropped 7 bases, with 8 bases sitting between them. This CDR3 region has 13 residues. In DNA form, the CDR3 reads TGTGCCAGCAGCGTAGGAGCCAGGAATGAGCAGTTCTTC. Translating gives CASSVGARNEQFF. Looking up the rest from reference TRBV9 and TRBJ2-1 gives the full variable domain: DSGVTQTPKHLITATGQRVTLRCSPRSGDLSVYWYQQSLDQGLQFLIQYYNGEERAKGNILERFSAQQFPDLHSELNLSSLELGDSALYFCASSVGARNEQFFGPGTRLTVL.

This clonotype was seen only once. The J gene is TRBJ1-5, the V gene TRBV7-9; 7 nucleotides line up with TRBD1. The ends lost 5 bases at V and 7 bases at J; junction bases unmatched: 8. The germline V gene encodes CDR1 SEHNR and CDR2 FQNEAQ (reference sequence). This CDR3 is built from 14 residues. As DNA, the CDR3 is TGTGCCAGCAGCCATCCGGGACAGCAACAGCCCCAGCATTTT. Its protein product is CASSHPGQQQPQHF.

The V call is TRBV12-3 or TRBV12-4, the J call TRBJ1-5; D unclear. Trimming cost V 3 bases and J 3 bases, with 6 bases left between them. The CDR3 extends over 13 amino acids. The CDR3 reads CASSLGYNQPQHF. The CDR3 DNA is TGTGCCAGCAGTTTGGGTTACAATCAGCCCCAGCATTTT.

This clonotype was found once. This CDR3 is CATRQGVFDEQYF. The CDR3 bases are TGTGCCACCCGGCAGGGGGTTTTCGACGAGCAGTACTTC. This chain uses TRBV27 with TRBJ2-7; 7 bases align to TRBD1. V gave up 10 bases and J gave up 5 bases; unmatched junction bases: 11. The CDR3 length is 13 residues. Per germline, CDR1 MNHEY and CDR2 SMNVEV (reference sequence).

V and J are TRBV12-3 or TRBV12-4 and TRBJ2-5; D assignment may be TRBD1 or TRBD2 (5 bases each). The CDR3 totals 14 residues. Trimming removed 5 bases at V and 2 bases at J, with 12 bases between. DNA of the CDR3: TGTGCCAGCAGTCCCCGGGGACCACAAGAGACCCAGTACTTC. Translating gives CASSPRGPQETQYF.

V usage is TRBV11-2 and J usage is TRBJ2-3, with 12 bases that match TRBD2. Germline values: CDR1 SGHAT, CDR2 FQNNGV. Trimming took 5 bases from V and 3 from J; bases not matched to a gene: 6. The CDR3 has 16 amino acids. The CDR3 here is CASSRTSGGMTDTQYF. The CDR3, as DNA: TGTGCCAGCAGCCGTACTAGCGGGGGGATGACAGATACGCAGTATTTT.

In nucleotides, the CDR3 is TGTGCCAGCAGCTTCCCGACAGGGGAACTTAACTATGGCTACACCTTC. Its translation: CASSFPTGELNYGYTF. The V and J genes are TRBV7-9 and TRBJ1-2; 8 bases are a match to TRBD1. Germline V gene sequence: CDR1 SEHNR, CDR2 FQNEAQ (reference sequence). This CDR3 contains 16 residues. The V gene end was trimmed by 3 bases and the J gene end by 1 base; junction bases not matched to a gene: 7.

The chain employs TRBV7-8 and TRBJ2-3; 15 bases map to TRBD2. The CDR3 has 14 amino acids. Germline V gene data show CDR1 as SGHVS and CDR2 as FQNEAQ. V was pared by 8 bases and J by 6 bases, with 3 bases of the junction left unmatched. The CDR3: CASGLAGGQDTQYF. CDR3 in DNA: TGTGCCAGCGGACTAGCGGGGGGGCAGGATACGCAGTATTTT.

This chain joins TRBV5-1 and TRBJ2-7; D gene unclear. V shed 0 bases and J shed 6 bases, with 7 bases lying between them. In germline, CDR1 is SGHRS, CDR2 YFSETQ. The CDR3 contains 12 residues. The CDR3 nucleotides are TGCGCCAGCAGCTTGGACAGCCTCGAGCAGTACTTC. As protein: CASSLDSLEQYF.

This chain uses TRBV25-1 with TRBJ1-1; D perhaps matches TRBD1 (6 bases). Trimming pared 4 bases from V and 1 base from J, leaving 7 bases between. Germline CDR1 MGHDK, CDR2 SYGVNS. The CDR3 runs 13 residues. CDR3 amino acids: CASSAQGNTEAFF. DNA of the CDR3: TGTGCCAGCAGTGCACAGGGGAACACTGAAGCTTTCTTT. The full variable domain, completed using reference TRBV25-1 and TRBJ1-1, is EADIYQTPRYLVIGTGKKITLECSQTMGHDKMYWYQQDPGMELHLIHYSYGVNSTEKGDLSSESTVSRIRTEHFPLTLESARPSHTSQYLCASSAQGNTEAFFGQGTRLTVV.

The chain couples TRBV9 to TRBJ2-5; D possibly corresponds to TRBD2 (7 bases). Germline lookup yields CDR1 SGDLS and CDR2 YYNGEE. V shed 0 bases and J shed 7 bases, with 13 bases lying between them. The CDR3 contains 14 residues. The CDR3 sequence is CASSVGGGHVTQYF. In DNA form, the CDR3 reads TGTGCCAGCAGCGTAGGGGGGGGCCATGTGACCCAGTACTTC.

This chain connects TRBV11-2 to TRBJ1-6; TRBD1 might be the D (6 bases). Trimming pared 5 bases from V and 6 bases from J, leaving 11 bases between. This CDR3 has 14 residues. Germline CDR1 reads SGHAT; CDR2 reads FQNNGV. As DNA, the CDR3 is TGTGCCAGCAGCCCCCGACAGGTTAATTCACCCCTCCACTTT. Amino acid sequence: CASSPRQVNSPLHF.

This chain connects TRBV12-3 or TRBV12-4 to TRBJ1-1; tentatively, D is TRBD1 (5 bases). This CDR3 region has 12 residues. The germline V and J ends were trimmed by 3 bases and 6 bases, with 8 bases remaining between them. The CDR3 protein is CASSLGGSEAFF. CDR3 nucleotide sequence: TGTGCCAGCAGTTTGGGGGGGTCTGAAGCTTTCTTT.

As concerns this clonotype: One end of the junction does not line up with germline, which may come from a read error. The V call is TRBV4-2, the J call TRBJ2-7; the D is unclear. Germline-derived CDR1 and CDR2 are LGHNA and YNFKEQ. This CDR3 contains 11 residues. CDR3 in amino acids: CASSQGADKNF. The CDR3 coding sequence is TGTGCCAGCAGCCAAGGGGCAGATAAAAACTTC.

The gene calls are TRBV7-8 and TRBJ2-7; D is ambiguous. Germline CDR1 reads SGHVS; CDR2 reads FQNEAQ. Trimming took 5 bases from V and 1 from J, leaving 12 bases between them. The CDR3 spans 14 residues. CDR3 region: CASSPPRNSYEQYF. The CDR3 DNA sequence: TGTGCCAGCAGCCCCCCTCGCAATTCCTACGAGCAGTACTTC.

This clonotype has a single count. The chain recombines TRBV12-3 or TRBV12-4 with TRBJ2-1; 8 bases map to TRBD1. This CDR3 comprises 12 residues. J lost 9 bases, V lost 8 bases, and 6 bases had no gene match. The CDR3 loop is CASFIQGAEQFF. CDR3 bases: TGTGCCAGCTTTATTCAGGGGGCTGAGCAGTTCTTC.

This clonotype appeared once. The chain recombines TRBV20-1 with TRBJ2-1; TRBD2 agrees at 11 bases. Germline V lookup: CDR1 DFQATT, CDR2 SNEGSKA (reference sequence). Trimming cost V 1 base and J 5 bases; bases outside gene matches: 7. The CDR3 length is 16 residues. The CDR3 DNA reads TGCAGTGCTAGAGGGCTACTAGCGGGGGACAACAATGAGCAGTTCTTC. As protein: CSARGLLAGDNNEQFF.

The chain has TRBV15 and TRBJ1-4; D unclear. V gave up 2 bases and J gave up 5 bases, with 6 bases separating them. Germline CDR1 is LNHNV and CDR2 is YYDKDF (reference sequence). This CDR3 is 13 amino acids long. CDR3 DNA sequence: TGTGCCACCAGCAGACCCCCCAATGAAAAACTGTTTTTT. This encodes CATSRPPNEKLFF.

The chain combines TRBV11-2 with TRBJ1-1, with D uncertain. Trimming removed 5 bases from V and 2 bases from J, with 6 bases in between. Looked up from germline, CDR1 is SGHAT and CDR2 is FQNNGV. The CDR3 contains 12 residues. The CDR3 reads CASSVINTEAFF. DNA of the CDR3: TGTGCCAGCAGCGTGATCAACACTGAAGCTTTCTTT.

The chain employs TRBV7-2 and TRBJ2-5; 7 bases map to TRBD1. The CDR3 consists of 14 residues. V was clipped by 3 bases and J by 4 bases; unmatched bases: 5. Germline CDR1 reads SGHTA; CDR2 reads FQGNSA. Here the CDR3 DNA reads TGTGCCAGCAGCTTGTGGGACAGACGAGAGACCCAGTACTTC. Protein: CASSLWDRRETQYF. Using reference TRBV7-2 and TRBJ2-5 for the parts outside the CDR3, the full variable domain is GAGVSQSPSNKVTEKGKDVELRCDPISGHTALYWYRQSLGQGLEFLIYFQGNSAPDKSGLPSDRFSAERTGGSVSTLTIQRTQQEDSAVYLCASSLWDRRETQYFGPGTRLLVL.

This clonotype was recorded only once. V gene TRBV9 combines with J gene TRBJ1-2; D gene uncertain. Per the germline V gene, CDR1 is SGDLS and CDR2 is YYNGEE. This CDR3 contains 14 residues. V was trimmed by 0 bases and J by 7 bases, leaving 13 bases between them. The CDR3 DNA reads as TGTGCCAGCAGCGTAGGTGGAGGGAGAGCTGGCTACACCTTC. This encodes CASSVGGGRAGYTF.

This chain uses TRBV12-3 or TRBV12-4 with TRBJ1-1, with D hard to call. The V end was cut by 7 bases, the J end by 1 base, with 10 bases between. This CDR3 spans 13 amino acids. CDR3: CASTLGRNTEAFF. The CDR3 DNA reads TGTGCCAGCACCTTAGGGCGGAACACTGAAGCTTTCTTT.

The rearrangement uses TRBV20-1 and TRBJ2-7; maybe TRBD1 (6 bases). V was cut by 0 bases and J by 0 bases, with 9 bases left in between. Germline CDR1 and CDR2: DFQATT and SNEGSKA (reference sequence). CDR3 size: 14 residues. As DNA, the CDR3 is TGCAGTGCTAGAGACCGGGGACACTCCTACGAGCAGTACTTC. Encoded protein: CSARDRGHSYEQYF.

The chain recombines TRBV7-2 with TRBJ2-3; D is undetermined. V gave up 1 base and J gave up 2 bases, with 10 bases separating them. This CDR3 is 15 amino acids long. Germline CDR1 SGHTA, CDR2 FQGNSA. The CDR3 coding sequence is TGTGCCAGCAGCTTAGGGGTAGCTTCCACAGATACGCAGTATTTT. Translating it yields CASSLGVASTDTQYF. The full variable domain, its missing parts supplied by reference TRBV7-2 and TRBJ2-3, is GAGVSQSPSNKVTEKGKDVELRCDPISGHTALYWYRQSLGQGLEFLIYFQGNSAPDKSGLPSDRFSAERTGGSVSTLTIQRTQQEDSAVYLCASSLGVASTDTQYFGPGTRLTVL.